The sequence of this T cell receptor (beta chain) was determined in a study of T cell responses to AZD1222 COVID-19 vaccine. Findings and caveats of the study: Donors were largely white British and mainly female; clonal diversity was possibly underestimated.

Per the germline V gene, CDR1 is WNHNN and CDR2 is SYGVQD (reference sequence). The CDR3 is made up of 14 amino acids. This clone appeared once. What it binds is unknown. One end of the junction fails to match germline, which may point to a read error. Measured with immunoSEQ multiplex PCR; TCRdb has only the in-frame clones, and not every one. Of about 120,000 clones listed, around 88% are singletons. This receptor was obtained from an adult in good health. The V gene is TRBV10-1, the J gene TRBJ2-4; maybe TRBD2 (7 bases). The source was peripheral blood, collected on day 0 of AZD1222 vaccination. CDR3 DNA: TGCGCCAGCTGTGAGGGGGGGGGCAAAAACATTCAGTACTTC. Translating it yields CASCEGGGKNIQYF.